This TCR beta chain was captured in a study of T cell responses to AZD1222 COVID-19 vaccine. The CDR3 length is 15 residues. In germline, CDR1 is LGHDT, CDR2 YNNKEL (reference sequence). V lost 4 bases, J lost 7 bases, and 19 bases lay in between. Profiling relied on immunoSEQ multiplex PCR, and the TCRdb table lists in-frame clones only, not all of them. The sample comprises about 130,000 clones, 80% to 90% of which are singletons, and approximately 9.8% rests with the top ten. This clone was recorded only once. Sample: peripheral blood, taken 28 days after the second AZD1222 dose. The rearrangement links TRBV3-1 (or the pseudogene TRBV3-2) to TRBJ1-2; no reliable D call. This TCR was sampled from an adult who received the AZD1222 COVID-19 vaccine. The CDR3 sequence: CASSPQIGLASGYTF. CDR3 DNA sequence: TGTGCCAGCAGCCCCCAAATAGGGCTGGCGTCTGGCTACACCTTC.